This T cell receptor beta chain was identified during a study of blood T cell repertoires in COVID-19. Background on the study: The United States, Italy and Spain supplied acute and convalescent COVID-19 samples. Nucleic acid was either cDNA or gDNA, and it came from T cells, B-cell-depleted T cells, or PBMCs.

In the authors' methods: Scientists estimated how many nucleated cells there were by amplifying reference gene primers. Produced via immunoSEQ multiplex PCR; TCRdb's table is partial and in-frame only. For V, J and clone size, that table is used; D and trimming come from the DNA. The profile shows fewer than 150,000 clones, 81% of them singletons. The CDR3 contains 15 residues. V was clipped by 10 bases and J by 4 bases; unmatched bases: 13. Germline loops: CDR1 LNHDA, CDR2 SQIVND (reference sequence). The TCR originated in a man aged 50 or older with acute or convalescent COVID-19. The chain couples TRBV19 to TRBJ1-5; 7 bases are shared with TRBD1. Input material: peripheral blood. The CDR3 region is CATRTGRDQNQPQHF. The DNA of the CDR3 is TGTGCCACCCGGACAGGCCGGGACCAGAATCAGCCCCAGCATTTT. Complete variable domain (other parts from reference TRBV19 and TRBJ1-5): DGGITQSPKYLFRKEGQNVTLSCEQNLNHDAMYWYRQDPGQGLRLIYYSQIVNDFQKGDIAEGYSVSREKKESFPLTVTSAQKNPTAFYLCATRTGRDQNQPQHFGDGTRLSIL.